Presented here are 25 T cell receptor beta chains from one specimen sequenced in a study of T cell responses to AZD1222 COVID-19 vaccine. Sequenced by immunoSEQ multiplex PCR; TCRdb stores in-frame clones only, minus some. The data hold 120,000 to 150,000 clones, with more than 70% observed a single time. The sequenced sample was peripheral blood, obtained on day 0 of AZD1222 vaccination. The receptors come from an adult in good health.

As DNA, the CDR3 is TGTGCCTGGAGTGTCGGGCCAGGGAGGGGGACTGAAGCTTTCTTT. It translates to CAWSVGPGRGTEAFF. The chain couples TRBV30 to TRBJ1-1, with TRBD1 as a possible D gene (6 bases). The CDR3 extends over 15 amino acids. CDR1 is GTSNPN and CDR2 is SVGIG in the germline V gene (reference sequence). The V end was cut by 0 bases, the J end by 5 bases, with 16 bases between.

The chain uses TRBV14 and TRBJ1-6; unclear D gene. The germline gives CDR1 SGHDN, CDR2 FVKESK. CDR3 length: 13 amino acids. V was trimmed by 2 bases and J by 7 bases, leaving 6 bases between them. CDR3 amino acids: CASSQFTNSPLHF. The CDR3 region has the DNA TGTGCCAGCAGCCAATTCACAAATTCACCCCTCCACTTT. Drawing the rest from reference TRBV14 and TRBJ1-6, the complete variable domain is EAGVTQFPSHSVIEKGQTVTLRCDPISGHDNLYWYRRVMGKEIKFLLHFVKESKQDESGMPNNRFLAERTGGTYSTLKVQPAELEDSGVYFCASSQFTNSPLHFGNGTRLTVT.

The chain employs TRBV6-6 and TRBJ2-7; the D call may be TRBD1 or TRBD2 (5 bases each). The CDR3 has 10 amino acids. Germline CDR1 and CDR2: MNHNY and SVGAGI (reference sequence). The V and J ends lost 6 bases and 7 bases respectively, with 7 bases between them. CDR3 amino acids: CASSREEQYF. Written as DNA, the CDR3 is TGTGCCAGCAGCAGGGAGGAGCAGTACTTC.

The chain joins TRBV18 to TRBJ2-1; 8 positions agree with TRBD2. The CDR3 sequence is 15 residues long. CDR1 is KGHSH, CDR2 LQKENI, per germline. The ends lost 4 bases at V and 8 bases at J; junction bases unmatched: 10. The CDR3 sequence: CASSRPGAGRDEQFF. Here the CDR3 DNA reads TGTGCCAGCTCACGGCCCGGGGCCGGGAGGGATGAGCAGTTCTTC.

This clone occurred a few times. V and J are TRBV18 and TRBJ1-2; D might be TRBD1 (5 bases). V was trimmed by 3 bases and J by 8 bases, leaving 16 bases between them. CDR3 size: 14 residues. Germline V gene sequence: CDR1 KGHSH, CDR2 LQKENI. The CDR3 nucleotides are TGTGCCAGCTCACCGAGTGACAGTCCGGGGGGCTACACCTTC. Its protein product is CASSPSDSPGGYTF.

The J gene is TRBJ1-1, the V gene TRBV19; 10 nucleotides align to TRBD1. The CDR3 is 13 residues long. Trimming removed 7 bases from V and 6 bases from J; junction bases left unmatched: 5. CDR1 is LNHDA, CDR2 SQIVND, per germline (reference sequence). The CDR3 protein is CASKGDRGPEAFF. In DNA form, the CDR3 reads TGTGCCAGTAAAGGGGACAGGGGCCCTGAAGCTTTCTTT.

The chain has TRBV10-3 and TRBJ1-1; weak D call: TRBD1 (5 bases). The V gene's germline CDR1 is ENHRY and CDR2 SYGVKD. V lost 6 bases to trimming and J lost 1 base, with 9 bases between them. The CDR3 sequence is 13 residues long. CDR3 nucleotides: TGTGCCATCAGGAGTACAGGGAACACTGAAGCTTTCTTT. It codes for CAIRSTGNTEAFF.

J is TRBJ1-5 and V is TRBV6-2 or TRBV6-3; D is ambiguous. Trimming stripped 6 bases from V and 2 bases from J, with 5 bases between. The germline V gene encodes CDR1 MNHEY and CDR2 SVGEGT. The CDR3 length is 12 residues. The DNA of the CDR3 is TGTGCCAGCAGCCGGGGCAATCAGCCCCAGCATTTT. Encoded protein: CASSRGNQPQHF.

This clone was seen only once. This chain joins TRBV28 and TRBJ1-1; the D gene is possibly TRBD1 (5 bases). The CDR3 is 14 amino acids. CDR1 MDHEN and CDR2 SYDVKM come from the germline V gene. The V gene lost 6 bases and the J gene lost 4 bases, with 15 bases spanning the gap. The CDR3 here is CASRTGHGGTEAFF. The CDR3 region has the DNA TGTGCCAGCAGAACCGGGCATGGGGGCACTGAAGCTTTCTTT.

The chain's CDR3 is CAISSALAGVETQYF. The DNA for the CDR3 is TGTGCCATCAGTTCCGCTCTAGCGGGGGTTGAGACCCAGTACTTC. The chain joins TRBV10-3 to TRBJ2-5, with 10 bases aligning to TRBD2. The germline V gene encodes CDR1 ENHRY and CDR2 SYGVKD. The CDR3 covers 15 residues. The V segment lost 5 bases and the J segment 5 bases; nucleotides outside the gene matches: 8.

The gene calls are TRBV4-1 and TRBJ2-5; the match to TRBD2 covers 8 bases. Losses at the gene ends were 3 bases for V and 4 bases for J; bases not matched to a gene: 4. The CDR3 consists of 14 residues. Germline V lookup: CDR1 MGHRA, CDR2 YSYEKL. The CDR3 loop is CASSHGGAGETQYF. Here the CDR3 DNA reads TGCGCCAGCAGCCACGGGGGGGCCGGAGAGACCCAGTACTTC.

This clone was picked up a small number of times. The chain has TRBV28 and TRBJ1-2, with D possibly TRBD1 on 6 matching bases. CDR1 and CDR2 (germline): MDHEN, SYDVKM. CDR3 length: 15 amino acids. V dropped 1 base and J dropped 6 bases, with 15 bases sitting between them. The CDR3 coding sequence is TGTGCCAGCAGTTTATTTGGGGGAAGGGGGGATGGCTACACCTTC. This translates into CASSLFGGRGDGYTF.

V gene TRBV5-1 combines with J gene TRBJ1-2; D ambiguous. Germline CDR1 and CDR2: SGHRS and YFSETQ. V gave up 0 bases and J gave up 0 bases, with 9 bases separating them. This CDR3 has 15 residues. CDR3 protein: CASSLVSLTNYGYTF. The CDR3 DNA reads as TGCGCCAGCAGCTTGGTCAGCCTTACTAACTATGGCTACACCTTC.

The table lists this clone with a few counts. This chain connects TRBV5-6 to TRBJ1-5; TRBD1 matches at 9 bases. Germline V gene lookup returns CDR1 SGHDT and CDR2 YYEEEE. Unmatched junction bases numbered 3, after V lost 0 bases and J lost 5 bases. This CDR3 is built from 15 residues. CDR3 region: CASSLGQGVDQPQHF. For the CDR3, the DNA is TGTGCCAGCAGCTTGGGACAGGGGGTCGATCAGCCCCAGCATTTT.

This chain links TRBV12-5 with TRBJ1-1, with D uncertain. Trimming stripped 6 bases from V and 0 bases from J, with 11 bases between. The CDR3 contains 14 residues. The germline V gene encodes CDR1 LGHNT and CDR2 FRNRAP. CDR3 nucleotide sequence: TGTGCTAGTGGCTGGACCGCTATGAACACTGAAGCTTTCTTT. It codes for CASGWTAMNTEAFF. The entire variable domain, with the rest obtained from reference TRBV12-5 and TRBJ1-1, is as follows: DARVTQTPRHKVTEMGQEVTMRCQPILGHNTVFWYRQTMMQGLELLAYFRNRAPLDDSGMPKDRFSAEMPDATLATLKIQPSEPRDSAVYFCASGWTAMNTEAFFGQGTRLTVV.

The chain employs TRBV9 and TRBJ2-3, with TRBD1 matching over 9 bases. Germline lookup yields CDR1 SGDLS and CDR2 YYNGEE. Losses at the gene ends were 3 bases for V and 2 bases for J; bases not matched to a gene: 7. This CDR3 is built from 16 residues. CDR3 sequence reads: CASSATGTGYTDTQYF. In DNA, the CDR3 is TGTGCCAGCAGCGCCACCGGGACAGGGTACACAGATACGCAGTATTTT. The complete variable domain, with remaining parts taken from reference TRBV9 and TRBJ2-3, reads DSGVTQTPKHLITATGQRVTLRCSPRSGDLSVYWYQQSLDQGLQFLIQYYNGEERAKGNILERFSAQQFPDLHSELNLSSLELGDSALYFCASSATGTGYTDTQYFGPGTRLTVL.

The chain employs TRBV5-4 and TRBJ1-6; D call uncertain. V lost 3 bases and J lost 10, with 17 bases in between. In germline, CDR1 is SGHNT, CDR2 YYREEE (reference sequence). CDR3 length equals 15 residues. The CDR3: CASSSLGQVVSPLHF. The CDR3 DNA reads TGTGCCAGCAGCTCCCTTGGGCAGGTGGTCTCACCCCTCCACTTT.

V is TRBV19 and J is TRBJ2-3; D possibly corresponds to TRBD1 (6 bases). There are 16 residues in the CDR3. Deletions cut 7 bases from V and 0 bases from J, with 17 bases between. Germline lookup yields CDR1 LNHDA and CDR2 SQIVND (reference sequence). For the CDR3, the DNA is TGTGCCAGTACCCGACAGGCCATAGCTAGCACAGATACGCAGTATTTT. Translating it yields CASTRQAIASTDTQYF.

This chain joins TRBV7-2 and TRBJ2-5, with a tentative D call TRBD1 (6 bases). CDR1 is SGHTA and CDR2 is FQGNSA in the germline V gene. Trimming cost V 5 bases and J 8 bases, with 15 bases left between them. The CDR3 spans 13 residues. The CDR3 is CASSARSQGTQYF. The CDR3 nucleotides are TGTGCCAGCAGCGCCCGGTCACAGGGAACCCAGTACTTC.

The chain employs TRBV28 and TRBJ2-3; 8 bases map to TRBD1. Per the germline V gene, CDR1 is MDHEN and CDR2 is SYDVKM. V lost 5 bases and J lost 2; bases outside the gene matches: 6. The CDR3 covers 15 residues. The CDR3 coding sequence is TGTGCCAGCAGTACAAACAGGGGGGTCACAGATACGCAGTATTTT. It encodes CASSTNRGVTDTQYF.

The CDR3 here is CASSTDRGANYGYTF. The CDR3 region has the DNA TGTGCCAGCAGCACCGACAGGGGGGCTAACTATGGCTACACCTTC. The chain combines TRBV28 with TRBJ1-2; 9 bases are shared with TRBD1. The V segment lost 6 bases and the J segment 0 bases; nucleotides outside the gene matches: 5. The germline V gene encodes CDR1 MDHEN and CDR2 SYDVKM. The length of the CDR3 is 15 residues.

This chain's CDR3 is CASRRQVGGYTF. DNA for the CDR3: TGTGCCAGTAGGAGACAGGTTGGAGGCTACACCTTC. This chain connects TRBV19 to TRBJ1-2, with D possibly TRBD1 on 6 matching bases. The CDR3 is 12 residues long. Germline CDR1 and CDR2: LNHDA and SQIVND (reference sequence). Trimming stripped 6 bases from V and 8 bases from J, with 13 bases between. The full variable domain, completed using reference TRBV19 and TRBJ1-2, is DGGITQSPKYLFRKEGQNVTLSCEQNLNHDAMYWYRQDPGQGLRLIYYSQIVNDFQKGDIAEGYSVSREKKESFPLTVTSAQKNPTAFYLCASRRQVGGYTFGSGTRLTVV.

The V gene is TRBV10-3, the J gene TRBJ1-1, with a tentative D call TRBD1 (5 bases). The CDR3 has 11 residues. The germline V gene has CDR1 ENHRY and CDR2 SYGVKD. V dropped 2 bases and J dropped 10 bases, with 8 bases sitting between them. CDR3 in DNA: TGTGCCATCAGTGAGGGGGGGGGAGCTTTCTTT. This gives the protein CAISEGGGAFF.

This chain links TRBV5-1 with TRBJ1-2; 8 positions match TRBD1. Germline values: CDR1 SGHRS, CDR2 YFSETQ. The CDR3 contains 14 residues. With V trimmed by 4 bases and J by 2 bases, 4 bases remained unmatched. The CDR3 sequence is CASSVGQGNYGYTF. The CDR3 bases are TGCGCCAGCAGCGTCGGACAGGGAAACTATGGCTACACCTTC. Full variable domain (outside the CDR3, taken from reference TRBV5-1 and TRBJ1-2): KAGVTQTPRYLIKTRGQQVTLSCSPISGHRSVSWYQQTPGQGLQFLFEYFSETQRNKGNFPGRFSGRQFSNSRSEMNVSTLELGDSALYLCASSVGQGNYGYTFGSGTRLTVV.

The chain employs TRBV3-1 (or the pseudogene TRBV3-2) and TRBJ1-2, with 7 nucleotides matching TRBD1. Germline assignment: CDR1 LGHDT and CDR2 YNNKEL (reference sequence). This CDR3 spans 14 amino acids. Germline trimming cut 6 bases from V and 5 bases from J; bases unmatched to any gene: 9. The CDR3 spells CASRLQGERYGYTF. The CDR3 region has the DNA TGTGCCAGCAGACTCCAGGGGGAGAGGTATGGCTACACCTTC.